A single sample is the source of the 7 T cell receptor beta chains below, sequenced in a study of vaccination effects on CD4 cells after COVID-19. Their recognized antigens are unknown. Libraries were prepared by immunoSEQ multiplex PCR; TCRdb keeps only in-frame clonotypes and omits some of them. There are around 53,000 clones in the sample; around 74% occur only once, and 5.4% lies in the top ten. Subsequent to roughly 10 days of culture, CD4+ T cells were isolated. PCR showed that the person got SARS-CoV-2 infection at some point between March and December 2020. Each participant was given two doses of one vaccine (BNT162b2 or mRNA-1273). Sequenced material: CD4+ T cells from PBMCs cultured without peptide, taken after COVID-19 vaccination. The origin of the receptors is a human donor who had a prior SARS-CoV-2 infection.

V gene TRBV7-2 combines with J gene TRBJ1-2, with D uncertain. This CDR3 spans 15 amino acids. The germline gives CDR1 SGHTA, CDR2 FQGNSA. V was shortened by 1 base and J by 7 bases, with 16 bases between the two germline ends. CDR3 protein: CASSLESFSVGGYTF. In DNA form, the CDR3 reads TGTGCCAGCAGCTTAGAGTCTTTTTCGGTGGGTGGCTACACCTTC. The variable domain in full, completed from reference TRBV7-2 and TRBJ1-2, reads GAGVSQSPSNKVTEKGKDVELRCDPISGHTALYWYRQSLGQGLEFLIYFQGNSAPDKSGLPSDRFSAERTGGSVSTLTIQRTQQEDSAVYLCASSLESFSVGGYTFGSGTRLTVV.

The rearrangement uses TRBV6-6 and TRBJ1-1; D not certain. The CDR3 spans 13 residues. Trimming removed 6 bases from V and 2 bases from J, with 10 bases in between. Germline V gene lookup returns CDR1 MNHNY and CDR2 SVGAGI (reference sequence). The CDR3 loop reads CASRSSGNTEAFF. The CDR3 nucleotides are TGTGCCAGCAGATCCAGTGGAAACACTGAAGCTTTCTTT.

CDR3 amino acids: CASSPLGDPTDTQYF. The CDR3 DNA is TGTGCCAGCTCACCACTGGGGGACCCCACAGATACGCAGTATTTT. The chain recombines TRBV18 with TRBJ2-3; the D call may be TRBD1 or TRBD2 (5 bases each). This CDR3 is built from 15 residues. The germline CDR1 and CDR2 sequences are KGHSH and LQKENI. V lost 1 base, J lost 2 bases, and 10 bases lay in between.

The genes are TRBV7-3 and TRBJ2-1, with TRBD2 as a possible D gene (5 bases). V lost 5 bases and J lost 8, with 10 bases in between. This CDR3 has 12 residues. The germline gives CDR1 SGHTA, CDR2 FQGTGA. The CDR3 spells CASSRTRDEQFF. CDR3 DNA: TGTGCCAGCAGCCGGACTCGGGATGAGCAGTTCTTC.

This clone was counted a few times. V gene TRBV7-3 combines with J gene TRBJ2-1; 7 nucleotides agree with TRBD2. This CDR3 region has 15 residues. The junction had 4 bases not matched to a gene; V was cut back by 2 bases and J by 3 bases. The germline gives CDR1 SGHTA, CDR2 FQGTGA. Here the CDR3 reads CASSLVGGSYNEQFF. CDR3 in DNA: TGTGCCAGCAGCTTAGTCGGGGGGAGCTACAATGAGCAGTTCTTC. Supplemented by reference TRBV7-3 and TRBJ2-1, the full variable domain reads GAGVSQTPSNKVTEKGKYVELRCDPISGHTALYWYRQSLGQGPEFLIYFQGTGAADDSGLPNDRFFAVRPEGSVSTLKIQRTERGDSAVYLCASSLVGGSYNEQFFGPGTRLTVL.

The rearrangement joins TRBV9 to TRBJ2-3; 9 bases match TRBD2. Germline values: CDR1 SGDLS, CDR2 YYNGEE. V trimming: 0 bases; J trimming: 3 bases; junction bases outside the gene matches: 5. The CDR3 length is 16 residues. CDR3 sequence: CASSVGGRAVTDTQYF. The CDR3 DNA is TGTGCCAGCAGCGTAGGCGGGAGGGCCGTGACAGATACGCAGTATTTT.

The chain recombines TRBV18 with TRBJ1-1; tentatively, D is TRBD1 (5 bases). This CDR3 comprises 13 residues. Germline CDR1 and CDR2: KGHSH and LQKENI. Trimming took 4 bases from V and 1 from J, leaving 7 bases between them. The CDR3 sequence: CASSRGTNTEAFF. The CDR3 DNA is TGTGCCAGCTCACGGGGGACGAACACTGAAGCTTTCTTT.